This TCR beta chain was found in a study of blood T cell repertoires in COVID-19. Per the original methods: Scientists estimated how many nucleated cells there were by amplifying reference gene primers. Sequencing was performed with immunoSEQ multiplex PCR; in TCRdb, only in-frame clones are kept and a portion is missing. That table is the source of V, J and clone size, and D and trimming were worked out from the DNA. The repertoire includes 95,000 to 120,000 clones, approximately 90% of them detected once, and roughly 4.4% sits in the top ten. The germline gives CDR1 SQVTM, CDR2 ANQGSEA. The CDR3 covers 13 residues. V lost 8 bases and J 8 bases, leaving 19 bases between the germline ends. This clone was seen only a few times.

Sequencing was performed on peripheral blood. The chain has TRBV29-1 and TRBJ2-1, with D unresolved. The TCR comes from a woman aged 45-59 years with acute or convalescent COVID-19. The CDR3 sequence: CSTHLAERDEQFF. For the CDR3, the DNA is TGCAGCACACACCTGGCGGAGCGCGATGAGCAGTTCTTC.